Listed below are T cell receptor beta chains from one sample, sequenced in a study of blood T cells in healthy people across ages. TCRdb reprocessed the 5' RACE reads with MiXCR, giving one entry per CDR3 protein. The sample records some 1,800,000 distinct CDR3 sequences, approximately 40% being singletons. Sequencing used blood. These receptors all come from a human donor in good health. The CDR3 runs from the conserved cysteine through the conserved F or W. A D gene is named only where the DNA matches it firmly.

CDR3 | V | D | length
CAIRRGLGRGDNEQFF | TRBV10-3 | . | 16
CASSLSGGLMETQYF | TRBV27 | . | 15
CASSLVAAPSGANVLTF | TRBV7-2 | . | 17
CASSARGYGTEAFF | TRBV9 | . | 14
CASSAQGQVYGYTF | TRBV28 | TRBD1 | 14
CASSTHSPQGLTYEQYF | TRBV7-9 | . | 17
CVSSSHRRGPYEQYF | TRBV12-3/TRBV12-4 | . | 15
CAGTVGSSYEQYF | TRBV5-1 | . | 13
CASSEMTSGGDHSYNEQFF | TRBV9 | TRBD2 | 19
CASSQGSGQAGEETQYF | TRBV4-2 | TRBD1 | 17
CASSPISRDRGYEQFF | TRBV28 | TRBD1 | 16
CSARPSRGWAEKLFF | TRBV20-1 | . | 15
CASSQEAGTVADTQYF | TRBV4-2 | . | 16
CASSFPGTNYGYTF | TRBV5-1 | . | 14
CASSWGAGISTEAFF | TRBV5-5 | . | 15
CAISESGQALETQYF | TRBV10-3 | TRBD1 | 15
CASSVASQGAQETQYF | TRBV9 | TRBD1 | 16